This TCR beta chain appears in the sequencing data of a study of blood T cell repertoires in COVID-19. Study-wide context: Whether acute or convalescent, the COVID-19 samples came from the United States, Italy and Spain. PBMCs, B-cell-depleted T cells, or T cells were the source of the cDNA or gDNA that made up the material.

In the original processing: Amplifying reference gene primers gave estimates of nucleated cell counts. Clones were sequenced by immunoSEQ multiplex PCR, and TCRdb holds only the in-frame ones, with some missing. That table supplies the V and J calls and clone size; D and trimming were determined from the DNA. The sample carries over 200,000 clones, about 85% recorded once. From germline, CDR1 is SGHTA and CDR2 FQGTGA. Trimming took 5 bases from V and 5 from J, leaving 24 bases between them. The CDR3 contains 18 residues. This TCR came from a middle-aged man with acute or convalescent COVID-19. The chain recombines TRBV7-3 with TRBJ2-2; TRBD1 is a possible D gene (7 bases). The specimen sequenced was peripheral blood. The CDR3 DNA follows: TGTGCCAGCAGCCCCCGGGCAATTTGGCAGGGGGGTACCGGGGAGCTGTTTTTT. The encoded protein is CASSPRAIWQGGTGELFF.